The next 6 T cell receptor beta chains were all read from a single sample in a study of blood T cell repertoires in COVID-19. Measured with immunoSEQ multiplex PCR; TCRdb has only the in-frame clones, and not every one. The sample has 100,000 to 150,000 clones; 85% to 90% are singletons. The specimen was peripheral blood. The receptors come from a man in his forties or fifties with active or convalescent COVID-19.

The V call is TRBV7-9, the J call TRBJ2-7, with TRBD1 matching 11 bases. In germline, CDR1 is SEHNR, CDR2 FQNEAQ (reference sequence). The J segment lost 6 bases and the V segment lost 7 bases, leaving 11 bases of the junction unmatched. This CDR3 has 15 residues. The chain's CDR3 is CASTSSGQGASEQYF. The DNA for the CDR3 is TGTGCCAGCACCTCATCCGGACAGGGGGCGTCCGAGCAGTACTTC.

The CDR3 loop is CATSSYDRGKPNEQFF. As DNA, the CDR3 is TGTGCCACCAGCAGCTACGACAGAGGAAAACCCAATGAGCAGTTCTTC. V usage is TRBV15 and J usage is TRBJ2-1; D may be TRBD1 (5 bases). This CDR3 is built from 16 residues. Germline V lookup: CDR1 LNHNV, CDR2 YYDKDF (reference sequence). Trimming took 3 bases from V and 6 from J, leaving 18 bases between them.

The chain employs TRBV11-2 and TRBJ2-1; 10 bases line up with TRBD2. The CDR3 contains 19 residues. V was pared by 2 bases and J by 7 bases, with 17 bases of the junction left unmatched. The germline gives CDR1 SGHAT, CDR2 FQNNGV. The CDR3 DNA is TGTGCCAGCAGCTTACCTGATGAGAACAGAGGACTAGCGGAAAATGAGCAGTTCTTC. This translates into CASSLPDENRGLAENEQFF.

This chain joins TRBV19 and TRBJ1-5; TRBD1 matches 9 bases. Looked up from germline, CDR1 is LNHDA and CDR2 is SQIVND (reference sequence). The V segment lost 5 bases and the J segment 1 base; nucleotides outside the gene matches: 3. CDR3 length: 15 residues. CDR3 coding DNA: TGTGCCAGTAGTTTGGGACAGGGAAGCAATCAGCCCCAGCATTTT. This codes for CASSLGQGSNQPQHF.

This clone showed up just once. The CDR3 sequence is CASSLIRGRDTGELFF. The CDR3 nucleotides read TGTGCCAGCAGCTTAATTAGGGGGAGGGACACCGGGGAGCTGTTTTTT. The chain combines TRBV7-2 with TRBJ2-2, with D maybe TRBD2 (7 bases). V was cut by 2 bases and J by 3 bases, with 13 bases left in between. This CDR3 spans 16 amino acids. Germline loops: CDR1 SGHTA, CDR2 FQGNSA.

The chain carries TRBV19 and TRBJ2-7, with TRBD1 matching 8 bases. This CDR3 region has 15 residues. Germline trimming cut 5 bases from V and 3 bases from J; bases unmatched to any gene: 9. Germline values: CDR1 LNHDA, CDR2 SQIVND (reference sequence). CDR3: CASSDRTGKGYEQYF. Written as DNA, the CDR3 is TGTGCCAGTAGTGACCGGACAGGGAAGGGCTACGAGCAGTACTTC.